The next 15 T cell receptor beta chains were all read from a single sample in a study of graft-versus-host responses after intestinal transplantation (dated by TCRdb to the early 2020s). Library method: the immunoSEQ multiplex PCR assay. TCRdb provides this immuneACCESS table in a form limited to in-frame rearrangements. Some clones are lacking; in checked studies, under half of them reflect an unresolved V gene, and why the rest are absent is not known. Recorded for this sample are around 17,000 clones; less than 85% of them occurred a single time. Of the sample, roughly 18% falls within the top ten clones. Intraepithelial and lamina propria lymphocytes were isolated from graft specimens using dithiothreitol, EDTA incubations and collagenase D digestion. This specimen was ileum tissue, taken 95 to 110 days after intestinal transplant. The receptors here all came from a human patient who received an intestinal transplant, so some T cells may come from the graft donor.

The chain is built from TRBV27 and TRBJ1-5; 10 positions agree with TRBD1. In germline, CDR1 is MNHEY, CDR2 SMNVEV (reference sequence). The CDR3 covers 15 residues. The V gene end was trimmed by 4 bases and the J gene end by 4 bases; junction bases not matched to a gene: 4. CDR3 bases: TGTGCCAGCAGTTCCCGGACAGGGGGGAATCAGCCCCAGCATTTT. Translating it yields CASSSRTGGNQPQHF.

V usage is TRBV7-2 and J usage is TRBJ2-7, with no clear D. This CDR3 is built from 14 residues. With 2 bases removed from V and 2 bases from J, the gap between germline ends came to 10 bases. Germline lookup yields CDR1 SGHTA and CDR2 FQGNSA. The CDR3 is CASSLRIAPYEQYF. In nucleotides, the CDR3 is TGTGCCAGCAGCTTAAGGATAGCACCCTACGAGCAGTACTTC.

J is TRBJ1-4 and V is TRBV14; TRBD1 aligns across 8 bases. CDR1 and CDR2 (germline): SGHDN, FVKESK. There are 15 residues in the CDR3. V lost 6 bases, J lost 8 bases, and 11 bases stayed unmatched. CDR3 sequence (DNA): TGTGCCAGCAGTCGCTTCAGGGGGCCGGGGGAAAAACTGTTTTTT. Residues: CASSRFRGPGEKLFF. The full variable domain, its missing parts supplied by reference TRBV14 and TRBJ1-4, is EAGVTQFPSHSVIEKGQTVTLRCDPISGHDNLYWYRRVMGKEIKFLLHFVKESKQDESGMPNNRFLAERTGGTYSTLKVQPAELEDSGVYFCASSRFRGPGEKLFFGSGTQLSVL.

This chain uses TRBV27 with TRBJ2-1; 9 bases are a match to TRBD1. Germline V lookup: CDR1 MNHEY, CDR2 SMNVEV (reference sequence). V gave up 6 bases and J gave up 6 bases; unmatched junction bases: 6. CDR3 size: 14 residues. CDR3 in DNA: TGTGCCAGCAGATTACAGGGGGCAGGCAATGAGCAGTTCTTC. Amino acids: CASRLQGAGNEQFF.

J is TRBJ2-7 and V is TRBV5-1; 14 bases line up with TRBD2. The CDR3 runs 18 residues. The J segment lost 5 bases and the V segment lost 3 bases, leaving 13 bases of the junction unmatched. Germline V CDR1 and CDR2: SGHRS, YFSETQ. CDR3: CASSWGGLAGGRVHEQYF. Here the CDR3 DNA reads TGCGCCAGCAGCTGGGGAGGACTAGCGGGGGGCCGGGTCCACGAGCAGTACTTC.

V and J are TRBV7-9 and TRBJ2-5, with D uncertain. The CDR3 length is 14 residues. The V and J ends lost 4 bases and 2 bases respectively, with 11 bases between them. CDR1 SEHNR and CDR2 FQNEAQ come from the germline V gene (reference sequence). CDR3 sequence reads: CASSSLTVQETQYF. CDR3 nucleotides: TGTGCCAGCAGCTCGCTGACTGTTCAAGAGACCCAGTACTTC.

The CDR3, as DNA: TGTGCCAGTAGTGCCACCCCGGGATCATACCATGGCTACACCTTC. It codes for CASSATPGSYHGYTF. The chain carries TRBV19 and TRBJ1-2, with unresolved D. The ends were cut back, 5 bases at V and 6 bases at J, with 19 bases in the middle. The CDR3 sequence is 15 residues long. Germline V lookup: CDR1 LNHDA, CDR2 SQIVND (reference sequence).

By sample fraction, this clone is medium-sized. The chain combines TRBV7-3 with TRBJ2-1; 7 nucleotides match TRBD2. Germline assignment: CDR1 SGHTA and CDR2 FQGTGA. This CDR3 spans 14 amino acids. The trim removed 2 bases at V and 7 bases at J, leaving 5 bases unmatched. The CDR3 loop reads CASSLGLESNEQFF. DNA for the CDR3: TGTGCCAGCAGCTTAGGACTAGAATCGAATGAGCAGTTCTTC.

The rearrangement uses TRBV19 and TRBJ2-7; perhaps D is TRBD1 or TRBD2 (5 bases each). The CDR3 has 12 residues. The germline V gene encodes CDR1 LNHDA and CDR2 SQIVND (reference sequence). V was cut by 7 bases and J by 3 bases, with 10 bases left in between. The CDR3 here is CASIGTNYEQYF. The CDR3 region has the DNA TGTGCCAGTATCGGGACCAACTACGAGCAGTACTTC.

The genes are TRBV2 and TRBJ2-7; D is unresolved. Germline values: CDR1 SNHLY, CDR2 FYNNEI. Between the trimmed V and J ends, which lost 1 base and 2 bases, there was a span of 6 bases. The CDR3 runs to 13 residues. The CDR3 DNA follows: TGTGCCAGCAGTGAAGAGGGTACCTACGAGCAGTACTTC. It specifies CASSEEGTYEQYF.

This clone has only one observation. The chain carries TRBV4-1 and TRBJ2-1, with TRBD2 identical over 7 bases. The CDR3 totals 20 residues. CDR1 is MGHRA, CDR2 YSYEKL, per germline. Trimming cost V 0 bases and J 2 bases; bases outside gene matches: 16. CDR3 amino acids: CASSQEHLRSEGRAYNEQFF. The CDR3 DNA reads TGCGCCAGCAGCCAAGAGCACCTCCGGTCAGAGGGGAGGGCCTACAATGAGCAGTTCTTC.

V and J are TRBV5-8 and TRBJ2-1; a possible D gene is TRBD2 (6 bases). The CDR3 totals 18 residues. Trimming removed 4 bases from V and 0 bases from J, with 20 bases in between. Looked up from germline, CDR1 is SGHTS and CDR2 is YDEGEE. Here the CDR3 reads CASSGDKKRDFSYNEQFF. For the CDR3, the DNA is TGTGCCAGCAGCGGCGATAAGAAACGGGACTTCTCCTACAATGAGCAGTTCTTC.

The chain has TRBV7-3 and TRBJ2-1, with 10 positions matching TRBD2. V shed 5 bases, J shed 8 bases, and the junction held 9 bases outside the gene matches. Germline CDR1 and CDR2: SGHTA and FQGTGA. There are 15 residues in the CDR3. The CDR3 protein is CASSPRLAGVDEQFF. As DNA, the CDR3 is TGTGCCAGCAGCCCCCGGCTAGCGGGAGTCGATGAGCAGTTCTTC.

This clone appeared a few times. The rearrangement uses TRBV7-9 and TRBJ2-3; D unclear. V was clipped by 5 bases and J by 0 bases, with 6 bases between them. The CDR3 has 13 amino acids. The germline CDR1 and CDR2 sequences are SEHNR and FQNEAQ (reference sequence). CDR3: CASSPGSTDTQYF. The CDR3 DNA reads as TGTGCCAGCAGCCCCGGGAGCACAGATACGCAGTATTTT. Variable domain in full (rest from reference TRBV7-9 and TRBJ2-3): DTGVSQNPRHKITKRGQNVTFRCDPISEHNRLYWYRQTLGQGPEFLTYFQNEAQLEKSRLLSDRFSAERPKGSFSTLEIQRTEQGDSAMYLCASSPGSTDTQYFGPGTRLTVL.

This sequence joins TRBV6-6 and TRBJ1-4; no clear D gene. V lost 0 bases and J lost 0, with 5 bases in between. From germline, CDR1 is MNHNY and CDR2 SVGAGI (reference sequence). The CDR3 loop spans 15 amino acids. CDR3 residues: CASSYSQSTNEKLFF. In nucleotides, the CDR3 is TGTGCCAGCAGTTACTCGCAGTCAACTAATGAAAAACTGTTTTTT.